What follows are 15 T cell receptor beta chains derived from one specimen sequenced in a study of PD-1 blockade in classical Hodgkin lymphoma. Some clones are missing from TCRdb's copy, which holds only in-frame ones; the method was immunoSEQ multiplex PCR. The data show tens of thousands of clones, 82% seen once. Every patient relapsed after autologous stem cell transplantation, and brentuximab vedotin exposure varied. The sample here was peripheral blood mononuclear cells (PBMCs), taken at baseline. These receptors were collected from a human donor with classical Hodgkin lymphoma.

The J gene is TRBJ1-5, the V gene TRBV13, with D maybe TRBD1 (6 bases). Germline assignment: CDR1 PRHDT and CDR2 FYEKMQ (reference sequence). Trimming pared 0 bases from V and 1 base from J, leaving 13 bases between. This CDR3 region has 17 residues. CDR3 residues: CASSLGREGGSNQPQHF. In DNA form, the CDR3 reads TGTGCCAGCAGCTTAGGCCGTGAAGGGGGGAGCAATCAGCCCCAGCATTTT.

The chain employs TRBV29-1 and TRBJ2-5; D possibly uses TRBD1 or TRBD2 (5 bases each). Deletions cut 8 bases from V and 2 bases from J, with 21 bases between. Germline CDR1 and CDR2: SQVTM and ANQGSEA. This CDR3 region has 15 residues. The CDR3 region has the DNA TGCAGCTTTGGTTCCCCCGGGACGGTTCAAGAGACCCAGTACTTC. The encoded protein is CSFGSPGTVQETQYF.

V and J are TRBV7-9 and TRBJ1-4; the D is unclear. The germline V gene has CDR1 SEHNR and CDR2 FQNEAQ (reference sequence). The CDR3 runs to 13 residues. The ends were cut back, 1 base at V and 7 bases at J, with 7 bases in the middle. This CDR3 reads CASSLEQSEKLFF. For the CDR3, the DNA is TGTGCCAGCAGCTTAGAACAGAGTGAAAAACTGTTTTTT.

The J gene is TRBJ2-1, the V gene TRBV7-3; maybe TRBD2 (5 bases). Per germline, CDR1 SGHTA and CDR2 FQGTGA. The CDR3 extends over 18 amino acids. The ends were cut back, 5 bases at V and 5 bases at J, with 25 bases in the middle. CDR3 sequence: CASSLRRLSVTKHNEQFF. The CDR3 region has the DNA TGTGCCAGCAGCCTCCGGAGACTTAGCGTCACCAAACACAATGAGCAGTTCTTC.

The chain couples TRBV18 to TRBJ2-1, with 7 nucleotides matching TRBD2. There are 17 residues in the CDR3. The trim removed 4 bases at V and 5 bases at J, leaving 14 bases unmatched. Germline V CDR1 and CDR2: KGHSH, LQKENI. CDR3 protein: CASSLSLLGGGNNEQFF. The CDR3 DNA reads TGTGCCAGCTCACTATCCTTACTGGGCGGGGGAAACAATGAGCAGTTCTTC.

V usage is TRBV7-9 and J usage is TRBJ2-3; D might be TRBD1 or TRBD2, each matching 5 bases. Trimming removed 5 bases at V and 0 bases at J, with 15 bases between. This CDR3 region has 16 residues. The germline CDR1 and CDR2 sequences are SEHNR and FQNEAQ (reference sequence). CDR3 amino acids: CASSPARDASTDTQYF. As DNA, the CDR3 is TGTGCCAGCAGCCCCGCCAGGGACGCTAGCACAGATACGCAGTATTTT.

The genes are TRBV7-3 and TRBJ1-1; the D gene is possibly TRBD1 (5 bases). CDR1 SGHTA and CDR2 FQGTGA come from the germline V gene. The CDR3 covers 12 residues. V lost 5 bases and J lost 7, with 11 bases in between. This chain's CDR3 is CASSRQGGEAFF. The CDR3 DNA reads as TGTGCCAGCAGCCGCCAGGGCGGTGAAGCTTTCTTT.

The chain has TRBV11-1 and TRBJ2-7; 9 bases fit TRBD1. The germline V gene encodes CDR1 SGHAT and CDR2 FQDESV (reference sequence). The CDR3 loop spans 15 amino acids. J lost 2 bases, V lost 0 bases, and 2 bases had no gene match. The CDR3 is CASSLAQGAAYEQYF. CDR3 bases: TGTGCCAGCAGCTTAGCACAGGGGGCCGCCTACGAGCAGTACTTC. Looking up the rest from reference TRBV11-1 and TRBJ2-7 gives the full variable domain: EAEVAQSPRYKITEKSQAVAFWCDPISGHATLYWYRQILGQGPELLVQFQDESVVDDSQLPKDRFSAERLKGVDSTLKIQPAELGDSAMYLCASSLAQGAAYEQYFGPGTRLTVT.

The rearrangement uses TRBV19 and TRBJ2-1; 10 bases are shared with TRBD1. The trim removed 4 bases at V and 6 bases at J, leaving 6 bases unmatched. The germline V gene has CDR1 LNHDA and CDR2 SQIVND (reference sequence). This CDR3 has 15 residues. CDR3 nucleotides: TGTGCCAGTAGTACACGGGACAGGGGAGGCAATGAGCAGTTCTTC. This gives the protein CASSTRDRGGNEQFF.

The V gene is TRBV28, the J gene TRBJ1-1; no definite D call. This CDR3 contains 16 residues. Germline V lookup: CDR1 MDHEN, CDR2 SYDVKM. The V and J ends lost 3 bases and 4 bases respectively, with 18 bases between them. The CDR3 spells CASSFPSPGIVTEAFF. The CDR3 DNA reads as TGTGCCAGCAGTTTCCCAAGCCCGGGGATCGTCACTGAAGCTTTCTTT.

This clone was recorded a few times. This sample includes further DNA sequences coding for the same CDR3. The chain couples TRBV19 to TRBJ2-1; 12 nucleotides align to TRBD1. V shed 5 bases, J shed 7 bases, and the junction held 6 bases outside the gene matches. Germline loops: CDR1 LNHDA, CDR2 SQIVND (reference sequence). The CDR3 length is 15 residues. CDR3 residues: CASSPRDRGLNEQFF. In DNA form, the CDR3 reads TGTGCCAGTAGTCCCCGGGACAGGGGGCTGAATGAGCAGTTCTTC.

The J gene is TRBJ2-3, the V gene TRBV6-4; 13 bases agree with TRBD2. The ends lost 3 bases at V and 4 bases at J; junction bases unmatched: 1. CDR1 is MRHNA and CDR2 is SNTAGT in the germline V gene. CDR3 size: 15 residues. CDR3 sequence: CASSELAGGPDTQYF. The CDR3 nucleotides read TGTGCCAGCAGTGAACTAGCGGGGGGGCCAGATACGCAGTATTTT.

This chain uses TRBV28 with TRBJ2-7; a possible D gene is TRBD1 (6 bases). The germline V and J ends were trimmed by 6 bases and 3 bases, with 18 bases remaining between them. The CDR3 length is 15 residues. From germline, CDR1 is MDHEN and CDR2 SYDVKM. For the CDR3, the DNA is TGTGCCAGCAGCGACCAGACAGGAGTCTTCTACGAGCAGTACTTC. Its translation is CASSDQTGVFYEQYF.

This chain uses TRBV10-3 with TRBJ1-4, with D unresolved. In germline, CDR1 is ENHRY, CDR2 SYGVKD. The V end lost 8 bases, the J end lost 7 bases, and 14 bases lay between the germline ends. CDR3 length: 13 amino acids. This chain's CDR3 is CAIRSGEGEKLFF. DNA of the CDR3: TGTGCCATCCGCTCTGGGGAGGGTGAAAAACTGTTTTTT.

The CDR3 spells CASSPSTADTEAFF. Here the CDR3 DNA reads TGTGCCAGCTCACCATCGACAGCGGACACTGAAGCTTTCTTT. This chain connects TRBV18 to TRBJ1-1; D may be TRBD1 (5 bases). This CDR3 is built from 14 residues. The ends were cut back, 2 bases at V and 3 bases at J, with 10 bases in the middle. Germline values: CDR1 KGHSH, CDR2 LQKENI.